This T cell receptor (beta chain) comes out of a study of blood T cell repertoires in COVID-19. Generated by immunoSEQ multiplex PCR, the TCRdb table keeps only in-frame clones and is missing some. The sample has some 170,000 clones; 80% to 90% are singletons. The CDR3 consists of 14 residues. Germline values: CDR1 ENHRY, CDR2 SYGVKD. The V end was cut by 1 base, the J end by 2 bases, with 6 bases between. This sequence joins TRBV10-3 and TRBJ1-5; possibly TRBD1 for D (5 bases). The specimen was peripheral blood. The clonotype was recovered from an elderly woman with acute or convalescent COVID-19. The CDR3 bases are TGTGCCATCAGTGAGTTAGGGGGCAATCAGCCCCAGCATTTT. Encoded protein: CAISELGGNQPQHF.